This entry lists 14 T cell receptor beta chains sequenced from one sample in a study of lymphopenia after photon versus proton radiotherapy. The table came from immunoSEQ multiplex PCR; TCRdb's copy has only in-frame clones and leaves some out. This sample has more than 60,000 clones, with roughly 86% found just once. The sequencing here drew on peripheral blood, taken from a patient treated with photon-based radiotherapy. These receptors originate from a man in his forties with gastric cancer.

V and J are TRBV6-6 and TRBJ1-1, with D hard to call. The V gene's germline CDR1 is MNHNY and CDR2 SVGAGI (reference sequence). V was cut by 5 bases and J by 1 base, with 11 bases left in between. This CDR3 has 14 residues. Written as DNA, the CDR3 is TGTGCCAGCAGTGGGCTCGGAGGGAACACTGAAGCTTTCTTT. Its translation is CASSGLGGNTEAFF.

The chain joins TRBV27 to TRBJ2-7; TRBD2 agrees at 7 bases. V shed 8 bases and J 5 bases; nucleotides not matched to a gene: 3. The CDR3 length is 11 residues. The germline gives CDR1 MNHEY, CDR2 SMNVEV (reference sequence). The CDR3 loop is CASGEGNEQYF. The CDR3 DNA sequence: TGTGCCAGCGGGGAGGGGAACGAGCAGTACTTC.

The chain carries TRBV7-9 and TRBJ1-5; 9 bases line up with TRBD1. Germline assignment: CDR1 SEHNR and CDR2 FQNEAQ (reference sequence). CDR3 length: 17 amino acids. J lost 0 bases, V lost 5 bases, and 8 bases had no gene match. In nucleotides, the CDR3 is TGTGCCAGCAGCCGAATCGACAGGGGGGATAGCAATCAGCCCCAGCATTTT. The encoded protein is CASSRIDRGDSNQPQHF. Variable domain in full (rest from reference TRBV7-9 and TRBJ1-5): DTGVSQNPRHKITKRGQNVTFRCDPISEHNRLYWYRQTLGQGPEFLTYFQNEAQLEKSRLLSDRFSAERPKGSFSTLEIQRTEQGDSAMYLCASSRIDRGDSNQPQHFGDGTRLSIL.

The genes are TRBV11-2 and TRBJ2-2, with a possible D match to TRBD1 (6 bases). The germline V and J ends were trimmed by 1 base and 4 bases, with 10 bases remaining between them. The CDR3 is 15 residues long. CDR1 is SGHAT and CDR2 is FQNNGV in the germline V gene. CDR3 DNA sequence: TGTGCCAGCAGCTTAGCAAGACAGGTCACCGGGGAGCTGTTTTTT. Translating gives CASSLARQVTGELFF. Filled out from reference TRBV11-2 and TRBJ2-2, the complete variable domain reads EAGVAQSPRYKIIEKRQSVAFWCNPISGHATLYWYQQILGQGPKLLIQFQNNGVVDDSQLPKDRFSAERLKGVDSTLKIQPAKLEDSAVYLCASSLARQVTGELFFGEGSRLTVL.

The chain combines TRBV9 with TRBJ2-2, with D hard to call. CDR1 and CDR2 from the germline V gene are SGDLS and YYNGEE. This CDR3 is 15 amino acids long. V was trimmed by 0 bases and J by 2 bases, leaving 8 bases between them. The CDR3 is CASSVDSINTGELFF. In DNA, the CDR3 is TGTGCCAGCAGCGTAGACTCCATTAACACCGGGGAGCTGTTTTTT.

The chain has TRBV19 and TRBJ1-2; no clear D gene. The V end was cut by 3 bases, the J end by 2 bases, with 4 bases between. The CDR3 runs 12 residues. Looked up from germline, CDR1 is LNHDA and CDR2 is SQIVND (reference sequence). CDR3 in DNA: TGTGCCAGTAGTATGAGGAACTATGGCTACACCTTC. It is translated as CASSMRNYGYTF.

The chain carries TRBV7-3 and TRBJ2-1, with D maybe TRBD1 (5 bases). Trimming removed 5 bases from V and 4 bases from J, with 12 bases in between. This CDR3 spans 14 amino acids. In germline, CDR1 is SGHTA, CDR2 FQGTGA. The CDR3 nucleotides are TGTGCCAGCAGCCCAGGGCCTGGGTACAATGAGCAGTTCTTC. This codes for CASSPGPGYNEQFF.

This clone is a singleton in its sample. This sequence joins TRBV2 and TRBJ2-1; D is perhaps TRBD2 (6 bases). Germline CDR1 is SNHLY and CDR2 is FYNNEI. This CDR3 is built from 17 residues. V was clipped by 2 bases and J by 1 base, with 15 bases between them. Here the CDR3 DNA reads TGTGCCAGCAGTGAAAGGAGGGGCCTAATTTCCTACAATGAGCAGTTCTTC. Its translation: CASSERRGLISYNEQFF.

The genes are TRBV5-6 and TRBJ2-7; D is unresolved. The CDR3 contains 16 residues. Germline V gene sequence: CDR1 SGHDT, CDR2 YYEEEE. Trimming stripped 3 bases from V and 3 bases from J, with 19 bases between. CDR3: CASSSLTEPFNYEQYF. The CDR3 nucleotides read TGTGCCAGCAGCTCCCTGACCGAGCCTTTTAACTACGAGCAGTACTTC. Combining the CDR3 with reference TRBV5-6 and TRBJ2-7 gives the whole variable domain DAGVTQSPTHLIKTRGQQVTLRCSPKSGHDTVSWYQQALGQGPQFIFQYYEEEERQRGNFPDRFSGHQFPNYSSELNVNALLLGDSALYLCASSSLTEPFNYEQYFGPGTRLTVT.

The chain employs TRBV19 and TRBJ1-2; no definite D call. Trimming removed 7 bases from V and 3 bases from J, with 18 bases in between. The CDR3 contains 15 residues. The germline gives CDR1 LNHDA, CDR2 SQIVND (reference sequence). The CDR3 coding sequence is TGTGCCAGTAACGGCCGGCCGAACCGGGACTATGGCTACACCTTC. This sequence encodes CASNGRPNRDYGYTF.

This chain links TRBV6-1 with TRBJ2-7; D uncertain. V gave up 3 bases and J gave up 5 bases, with 14 bases separating them. This CDR3 is built from 14 residues. Germline-derived CDR1 and CDR2 are MNHNS and SASEGT. Written as DNA, the CDR3 is TGTGCCAGCAGTGAGCCTGTCCGGATACACGAGCAGTACTTC. As protein: CASSEPVRIHEQYF.

V usage is TRBV2 and J usage is TRBJ2-5; 7 bases match TRBD1. CDR1 and CDR2 (germline): SNHLY, FYNNEI. The V gene end was trimmed by 6 bases and the J gene end by 4 bases; junction bases not matched to a gene: 8. CDR3 length: 14 amino acids. The CDR3 loop reads CASSEQGQGETQYF. CDR3 nucleotide sequence: TGTGCCAGCAGCGAACAGGGGCAGGGAGAGACCCAGTACTTC. Drawing the rest from reference TRBV2 and TRBJ2-5, the complete variable domain is EPEVTQTPSHQVTQMGQEVILRCVPISNHLYFYWYRQILGQKVEFLVSFYNNEISEKSEIFDDQFSVERPDGSNFTLKIRSTKLEDSAMYFCASSEQGQGETQYFGPGTRLLVL.

The genes are TRBV30 and TRBJ1-1, with D hard to call. Trimming removed 1 base at V and 7 bases at J, with 4 bases between. CDR1 is GTSNPN and CDR2 is SVGIG in the germline V gene (reference sequence). The CDR3 has 10 amino acids. CDR3 nucleotides: TGTGCCTGGAGTGACCTTGAAGCTTTCTTT. Encoded protein: CAWSDLEAFF.

The V gene is TRBV4-2, the J gene TRBJ1-2; no clear D. V lost 0 bases and J 2 bases, leaving 7 bases between the germline ends. Germline-derived CDR1 and CDR2 are LGHNA and YNFKEQ. The CDR3 is 14 amino acids. CDR3 in DNA: TGTGCCAGCAGCCAAGATCAGTTAAACTATGGCTACACCTTC. Amino acids: CASSQDQLNYGYTF.